What follows are 14 T cell receptor beta chains derived from one specimen sequenced in a study of CD8+ T cells in alopecia areata. Specified treatment: oral pan-JAK inhibitor, 5-10 mg twice daily. RNA extraction and reverse transcription yielded cDNA as sequencing template. Only in-frame clones appear in the TCRdb table, and some are missing; sequencing was by immunoSEQ multiplex PCR. This sample has 200,000 to 250,000 clones, with 55% to 70% found just once. Source: CD4+ T cells sorted from blood, taken at week 4, from a patient treated with tofacitinib. Receptors originate from a human donor with alopecia areata.

This chain joins TRBV6-5 and TRBJ2-2; no firm D call. V lost 7 bases and J lost 4, with 16 bases in between. Looked up from germline, CDR1 is MNHEY and CDR2 is SVGAGI. The CDR3 runs to 15 residues. Here the CDR3 reads CASTAVGWGTGELFF. The CDR3 DNA reads TGTGCCAGCACCGCGGTAGGGTGGGGCACCGGGGAGCTGTTTTTT.

This chain links TRBV20-1 with TRBJ1-2; D is ambiguous. Germline CDR1 DFQATT, CDR2 SNEGSKA (reference sequence). The CDR3 is made up of 10 amino acids. Trimming left V 5 bases short and J 7 bases short, with 8 bases between. Here the CDR3 DNA reads TGCAGTGCTCTCCGTGGTGGCTACACCTTC. Protein sequence: CSALRGGYTF.

The rearrangement links TRBV2 to TRBJ2-5, with D perhaps given as TRBD1 or TRBD2 (5 bases each). Germline CDR1 reads SNHLY; CDR2 reads FYNNEI. Trimming took 4 bases from V and 0 from J, leaving 9 bases between them. The CDR3 contains 14 residues. The CDR3 region is CASSVATDQETQYF. CDR3 bases: TGTGCCAGCAGTGTAGCGACAGACCAAGAGACCCAGTACTTC.

This clone was counted a few times. This chain uses TRBV29-1 with TRBJ2-7; D might be TRBD1 (6 bases). The germline V gene has CDR1 SQVTM and CDR2 ANQGSEA. The CDR3 totals 14 residues. Deletions cut 6 bases from V and 4 bases from J, with 19 bases between. CDR3 amino acids: CSVLKGQPEYEQYF. CDR3 coding DNA: TGCAGCGTCCTAAAAGGACAGCCCGAGTACGAGCAGTACTTC.

This clone was observed a handful of times. V usage is TRBV29-1 and J usage is TRBJ2-7; D call uncertain. The CDR3 runs 11 residues. The germline V and J ends were trimmed by 0 bases and 2 bases, with 2 bases remaining between them. Germline V lookup: CDR1 SQVTM, CDR2 ANQGSEA. The CDR3 DNA follows: TGCAGCGTTGAAGAACCCTACGAGCAGTACTTC. It translates to CSVEEPYEQYF.

V usage is TRBV7-9 and J usage is TRBJ2-1; D may be TRBD1 (6 bases). The germline V and J ends were trimmed by 4 bases and 5 bases, with 24 bases remaining between them. This CDR3 is 18 amino acids long. Germline CDR1 reads SEHNR; CDR2 reads FQNEAQ (reference sequence). The CDR3 coding sequence is TGTGCCAGCAGCTCAGGGATACAGGGAATAGGGTACAACAATGAGCAGTTCTTC. Translation gives CASSSGIQGIGYNNEQFF.

V is TRBV6-6 and J is TRBJ2-4; the match to TRBD1 covers 9 bases. The CDR3 sequence is 13 residues long. V was clipped by 6 bases and J by 8 bases; unmatched bases: 5. CDR1 and CDR2 from the germline V gene are MNHNY and SVGAGI (reference sequence). CDR3 bases: TGTGCCAGCAGACCCACAGGGGGCGACATTCAGTACTTC. It yields the protein CASRPTGGDIQYF.

Only a few counts were recorded for this clone. V gene TRBV5-6 combines with J gene TRBJ2-1; 7 nucleotides align to TRBD2. The V gene end was trimmed by 4 bases and the J gene end by 2 bases; junction bases not matched to a gene: 6. The V gene's germline CDR1 is SGHDT and CDR2 YYEEEE. The CDR3 has 15 residues. The CDR3 DNA is TGTGCCAGCAGCCTGGCCGGGGGGACCTACAATGAGCAGTTCTTC. Protein sequence: CASSLAGGTYNEQFF.

This clone has just a few counts. The V call is TRBV4-3, the J call TRBJ1-1; a weak D match, TRBD1 (6 bases). V was trimmed by 3 bases and J by 7 bases, leaving 24 bases between them. This CDR3 is 17 amino acids long. The germline CDR1 and CDR2 sequences are LGHNA and YSLEER. CDR3 sequence: CASSHRPLGDKANEAFF. The CDR3 nucleotides are TGCGCCAGCAGCCATAGACCCCTCGGGGACAAGGCTAATGAAGCTTTCTTT.

The CDR3 sequence is CASSRAGAASEQYF. The CDR3 DNA sequence: TGTGCCAGCAGCCGAGCGGGGGCGGCGAGCGAGCAGTACTTC. The chain carries TRBV2 and TRBJ2-7, with 8 positions matching TRBD2. The germline gives CDR1 SNHLY, CDR2 FYNNEI. Trimming took 6 bases from V and 6 from J; bases not matched to a gene: 10. The CDR3 runs to 14 residues.

The V call is TRBV5-1, the J call TRBJ1-5; TRBD1 is a possible D gene (6 bases). The CDR3 totals 16 residues. Germline V CDR1 and CDR2: SGHRS, YFSETQ. V was clipped by 0 bases and J by 7 bases, with 17 bases between them. This CDR3 is CASSLDPRGSGQPQHF. The CDR3 nucleotides read TGCGCCAGCAGCTTGGATCCCAGGGGATCGGGGCAGCCCCAGCATTTT.

The rearrangement uses TRBV7-2 and TRBJ2-3, with 9 bases fitting TRBD2. The germline V gene has CDR1 SGHTA and CDR2 FQGNSA. This CDR3 is built from 14 residues. V was clipped by 0 bases and J by 10 bases; unmatched bases: 5. The CDR3 protein is CASSLATAGGAQYF. In nucleotides, the CDR3 is TGTGCCAGCAGCTTAGCGACGGCGGGGGGGGCGCAGTATTTT.

The chain combines TRBV2 with TRBJ1-2, with a tentative D call TRBD1 (5 bases). The V gene lost 3 bases and the J gene lost 4 bases, with 12 bases spanning the gap. CDR3 length equals 14 residues. Germline CDR1 is SNHLY and CDR2 is FYNNEI. CDR3 DNA sequence: TGTGCCAGCAGTGACATCCTGAGGGGCTATGGCTACACCTTC. Translation gives CASSDILRGYGYTF. Full variable domain (rest looked up from reference TRBV2 and TRBJ1-2): EPEVTQTPSHQVTQMGQEVILRCVPISNHLYFYWYRQILGQKVEFLVSFYNNEISEKSEIFDDQFSVERPDGSNFTLKIRSTKLEDSAMYFCASSDILRGYGYTFGSGTRLTVV.

The chain links TRBV6-6 to TRBJ2-7, with D possibly TRBD1 on 6 matching bases. V was cut by 2 bases and J by 1 base, with 12 bases left in between. Per germline, CDR1 MNHNY and CDR2 SVGAGI (reference sequence). This CDR3 comprises 15 residues. The CDR3 bases are TGTGCCAGCAGTTACCCACAGGGTACTTCCTACGAGCAGTACTTC. It is translated as CASSYPQGTSYEQYF.